The 26 T cell receptor beta chains given below trace back to one sample, sequenced in a study of T cell responses to AZD1222 COVID-19 vaccine. Assay used: immunoSEQ multiplex PCR; TCRdb lists only in-frame clones, some missing. The data hold about 140,000 clones, with over 75% observed a single time. The sequenced sample was peripheral blood, obtained on day 0 of AZD1222 vaccination. All receptors come from an adult in good health.

This clone was recorded once. This chain uses TRBV18 with TRBJ2-5, with D perhaps TRBD2 (6 bases). V dropped 3 bases and J dropped 7 bases, with 15 bases sitting between them. Per germline, CDR1 KGHSH and CDR2 LQKENI. This CDR3 spans 14 amino acids. This CDR3 reads CASSPGLSRVTQYF. Written as DNA, the CDR3 is TGTGCCAGCTCACCGGGACTGTCTAGGGTGACCCAGTACTTC.

The rearrangement joins TRBV25-1 to TRBJ2-7; a possible D gene is TRBD1 (6 bases). Germline V gene lookup returns CDR1 MGHDK and CDR2 SYGVNS. The V end lost 3 bases, the J end lost 0 bases, and 9 bases lay between the germline ends. This CDR3 contains 14 residues. The CDR3 spells CASSDGGYSYEQYF. The DNA of the CDR3 is TGTGCCAGCAGTGATGGGGGCTACTCCTACGAGCAGTACTTC.

V usage is TRBV2 and J usage is TRBJ2-4, with D unresolved. CDR1 is SNHLY, CDR2 FYNNEI, per germline. The CDR3 spans 18 residues. Between the trimmed V and J ends, which lost 4 bases and 1 base, there was a span of 20 bases. The CDR3 is CASSAIFGRPGAKNIQYF. The CDR3 region has the DNA TGTGCCAGCAGTGCGATTTTCGGGCGGCCAGGCGCCAAAAACATTCAGTACTTC.

The chain couples TRBV20-1 to TRBJ2-7, with D hard to call. The CDR3 length is 11 residues. The V gene lost 8 bases and the J gene lost 6 bases, with 14 bases spanning the gap. In germline, CDR1 is DFQATT, CDR2 SNEGSKA (reference sequence). The CDR3 DNA follows: TGCAGTCCCCAAGCCAACCTCGAGCAGTACTTC. Protein: CSPQANLEQYF.

The chain combines TRBV5-1 with TRBJ1-4; a possible D gene is TRBD1 (5 bases). The germline gives CDR1 SGHRS, CDR2 YFSETQ. The CDR3 has 17 residues. Trimming cost V 4 bases and J 2 bases, with 18 bases left between them. The CDR3 nucleotides read TGCGCCAGCAGCCACCAGGGTGGGATTGCGACTAATGAAAAACTGTTTTTT. Translating it yields CASSHQGGIATNEKLFF.

The chain has TRBV4-1 and TRBJ1-2; TRBD1 matches at 10 bases. The CDR3 covers 15 residues. Germline-derived CDR1 and CDR2 are MGHRA and YSYEKL. The V segment lost 1 base and the J segment 6 bases; nucleotides outside the gene matches: 5. The CDR3 sequence is CASSQAFGTGDGYTF. CDR3 DNA: TGCGCCAGCAGCCAAGCTTTTGGGACAGGGGATGGCTACACCTTC.

This chain connects TRBV5-1 to TRBJ2-1, with D maybe TRBD1 (6 bases). Germline values: CDR1 SGHRS, CDR2 YFSETQ. The CDR3 is made up of 15 amino acids. Trimming cost V 2 bases and J 5 bases, with 14 bases left between them. DNA for the CDR3: TGCGCCAGCAGCTTACAGGGCCCTGGGGACAATGAGCAGTTCTTC. The encoded protein is CASSLQGPGDNEQFF.

This clone was recorded only once. This chain joins TRBV18 and TRBJ2-1; D remains unclear. Trimming removed 1 base at V and 4 bases at J, with 8 bases between. Germline V lookup: CDR1 KGHSH, CDR2 LQKENI. The CDR3 is 14 amino acids. The CDR3 sequence: CASSPQSDYNEQFF. The CDR3 nucleotides read TGTGCCAGCTCACCACAGAGCGATTACAATGAGCAGTTCTTC.

The chain combines TRBV6-5 with TRBJ2-2; 10 bases align to TRBD1. V was clipped by 6 bases and J by 3 bases; unmatched bases: 4. The CDR3 length is 15 residues. The germline gives CDR1 MNHEY, CDR2 SVGAGI. The CDR3 DNA sequence: TGTGCCAGCAGCGGGACAGGGGTTGACACCGGGGAGCTGTTTTTT. Its translation: CASSGTGVDTGELFF.

V usage is TRBV7-3 and J usage is TRBJ2-5, with TRBD2 matching 8 bases. The CDR3 has 16 amino acids. V lost 6 bases and J lost 5; bases outside the gene matches: 14. Germline V gene data show CDR1 as SGHTA and CDR2 as FQGTGA. CDR3 DNA sequence: TGTGCCAGCAGGGGTAGCGGGACTTATATGTCGGAGACCCAGTACTTC. This codes for CASRGSGTYMSETQYF.

The genes are TRBV4-2 and TRBJ1-3; 9 bases fit TRBD1. The junction had 3 bases not matched to a gene; V was cut back by 1 base and J by 2 bases. The CDR3 runs to 16 residues. Germline CDR1 LGHNA, CDR2 YNFKEQ. CDR3: CASSQAGTGPGNTIYF. CDR3 DNA sequence: TGTGCCAGCAGCCAAGCCGGGACAGGGCCTGGAAACACCATATATTTT.

This chain uses TRBV3-1 (or the pseudogene TRBV3-2) with TRBJ2-1; D remains unclear. The V end was cut by 4 bases, the J end by 7 bases, with 14 bases between. This CDR3 region has 14 residues. Germline lookup yields CDR1 LGHDT and CDR2 YNNKEL (reference sequence). The CDR3 coding sequence is TGTGCCAGCAGCCCCGACGGATTGCGGAATGAGCAGTTCTTC. It encodes CASSPDGLRNEQFF.

J is TRBJ2-7 and V is TRBV6-5, with TRBD2 matching 11 bases. V was clipped by 8 bases and J by 3 bases; unmatched bases: 6. Germline CDR1 reads MNHEY; CDR2 reads SVGAGI. The CDR3 contains 14 residues. This CDR3 reads CASHVAGGDYEQYF. CDR3 in DNA: TGTGCCAGCCATGTAGCGGGAGGGGACTACGAGCAGTACTTC.

The genes are TRBV3-1 (or the pseudogene TRBV3-2) and TRBJ1-4, with D possibly TRBD1 on 6 matching bases. Trimming left V 5 bases short and J 3 bases short, with 13 bases between. Germline V CDR1 and CDR2: LGHDT, YNNKEL (reference sequence). This CDR3 has 15 amino acids. CDR3 in amino acids: CASSFRDTANEKLFF. CDR3 in DNA: TGTGCCAGCAGCTTCCGGGACACCGCTAATGAAAAACTGTTTTTT.

This rearrangement joins TRBV2 to TRBJ2-7; 8 nucleotides match TRBD1. Germline V gives CDR1 SNHLY, CDR2 FYNNEI. The length of the CDR3 is 14 residues. V shed 7 bases and J 4 bases; nucleotides not matched to a gene: 9. The CDR3 DNA sequence: TGTGCCAGCAAGGTGGGACAGGTGTCGTACGAGCAGTACTTC. Translating gives CASKVGQVSYEQYF. Using reference TRBV2 and TRBJ2-7 for the parts outside the CDR3, the full variable domain is EPEVTQTPSHQVTQMGQEVILRCVPISNHLYFYWYRQILGQKVEFLVSFYNNEISEKSEIFDDQFSVERPDGSNFTLKIRSTKLEDSAMYFCASKVGQVSYEQYFGPGTRLTVT.

This chain joins TRBV14 and TRBJ2-5; 9 bases map to TRBD1. CDR1 is SGHDN and CDR2 is FVKESK in the germline V gene. The CDR3 sequence is 17 residues long. V lost 2 bases and J lost 5; bases outside the gene matches: 12. The CDR3 sequence is CASSQSFLGQGGETQYF. The CDR3 DNA reads TGTGCCAGCAGCCAAAGTTTTTTGGGACAGGGAGGCGAGACCCAGTACTTC. Looking up the rest from reference TRBV14 and TRBJ2-5 gives the full variable domain: EAGVTQFPSHSVIEKGQTVTLRCDPISGHDNLYWYRRVMGKEIKFLLHFVKESKQDESGMPNNRFLAERTGGTYSTLKVQPAELEDSGVYFCASSQSFLGQGGETQYFGPGTRLLVL.

The CDR3 DNA reads TGTGCCATTGGACGGGGAACTGAAGCTTTCTTT. Translated, it gives CAIGRGTEAFF. The chain uses TRBV10-3 and TRBJ1-1; no clear D. V lost 9 bases to trimming and J lost 5 bases, with 10 bases between them. The germline CDR1 and CDR2 sequences are ENHRY and SYGVKD. This CDR3 has 11 amino acids.

The V call is TRBV2, the J call TRBJ1-5; tentative D call: TRBD1 (5 bases). Germline V CDR1 and CDR2: SNHLY, FYNNEI. The CDR3 has 14 residues. The V end was cut by 8 bases, the J end by 6 bases, with 17 bases between. CDR3 loop: CASASQGRSQPQHF. The CDR3 DNA reads as TGTGCCAGCGCTAGCCAGGGCCGAAGTCAGCCCCAGCATTTT.

Here the CDR3 reads CASRLTGTTTYNEQFF. DNA for the CDR3: TGTGCAAGTCGCTTAACCGGGACAACGACATACAATGAGCAGTTCTTC. This chain joins TRBV12-2 and TRBJ2-1; the table's D call TRBD1 went unverified against the DNA. TRBV12-2 is labeled a pseudogene. The CDR3 covers 16 residues.

This sequence joins TRBV11-1 and TRBJ2-7; D possibly corresponds to TRBD1 (6 bases). Trimming stripped 7 bases from V and 0 bases from J, with 13 bases between. The length of the CDR3 is 14 residues. Per the germline V gene, CDR1 is SGHAT and CDR2 is FQDESV (reference sequence). The CDR3 here is CASNRGQPSYEQYF. The CDR3 DNA reads as TGTGCCAGCAACCGTGGACAGCCCTCCTACGAGCAGTACTTC.

CDR3 loop: CASSLRTSGTYEQYF. CDR3 nucleotides: TGTGCCAGCAGTCTCCGGACTAGCGGGACCTACGAGCAGTACTTC. J is TRBJ2-7 and V is TRBV6-1, with TRBD2 matching 12 bases. CDR1 is MNHNS, CDR2 SASEGT, per germline. With V trimmed by 5 bases and J by 2 bases, 4 bases remained unmatched. This CDR3 has 15 amino acids.

The CDR3 region is CASSPALWANVKPQHF. CDR3 sequence (DNA): TGTGCCAGCAGTCCTGCCCTATGGGCTAATGTAAAGCCCCAGCATTTT. The chain joins TRBV7-9 to TRBJ1-5; D not resolved. The ends were cut back, 6 bases at V and 8 bases at J, with 23 bases in the middle. Germline V lookup: CDR1 SEHNR, CDR2 FQNEAQ (reference sequence). The CDR3 covers 16 residues.

This clone appeared once. This sequence joins TRBV28 and TRBJ1-5, with D hard to call. V dropped 7 bases and J dropped 2 bases, with 9 bases sitting between them. Germline V gene data show CDR1 as MDHEN and CDR2 as SYDVKM. CDR3 length equals 13 residues. The CDR3 reads CASTLYGNQPQHF. CDR3 in DNA: TGTGCCAGCACCCTTTACGGCAATCAGCCCCAGCATTTT.

V is TRBV12-3 or TRBV12-4 and J is TRBJ2-7; D remains unclear. Between the trimmed V and J ends, which lost 3 bases and 3 bases, there was a span of 9 bases. The length of the CDR3 is 13 residues. The CDR3 bases are TGTGCCAGCAGTTTGGTCCGGATCTACGAGCAGTACTTC. This encodes CASSLVRIYEQYF.

The table lists this clone with a few counts. This chain links TRBV2 with TRBJ2-2, with 8 bases identical to TRBD1. Germline assignment: CDR1 SNHLY and CDR2 FYNNEI. This CDR3 contains 16 residues. Trimming removed 4 bases from V and 5 bases from J; junction bases left unmatched: 9. In DNA form, the CDR3 reads TGTGCCAGCAGTGCATCGGGCAGGGGGCAGACCGGGGAGCTGTTTTTT. It encodes CASSASGRGQTGELFF.

The rearrangement uses TRBV4-1 and TRBJ1-3, with D perhaps TRBD1 (5 bases). Germline values: CDR1 MGHRA, CDR2 YSYEKL. There are 17 residues in the CDR3. The V gene lost 1 base and the J gene lost 0 bases, with 13 bases spanning the gap. DNA for the CDR3: TGCGCCAGCAGCCAAGTGTGGGGGTACTACTCTGGAAACACCATATATTTT. Its translation is CASSQVWGYYSGNTIYF.